The 27 T cell receptor beta chains below all came from one sample that was sequenced in a study of T cell responses to AZD1222 COVID-19 vaccine. Data came from immunoSEQ multiplex PCR; TCRdb stores just in-frame clones and leaves some out. The sample lists approximately 150,000 clones; around 90% were seen once. The sample consisted of peripheral blood, taken on day 0 of AZD1222 vaccination. The receptors stem from an adult in good health.

J is TRBJ2-7 and V is TRBV6-5; 9 bases are a match to TRBD2. The ends lost 0 bases at V and 1 base at J; junction bases unmatched: 4. Germline CDR1 reads MNHEY; CDR2 reads SVGAGI. This CDR3 is built from 16 residues. CDR3 DNA sequence: TGTGCCAGCAGTTACTCCGCGACTAGCGGATCCTACGAGCAGTACTTC. Translation gives CASSYSATSGSYEQYF.

V is TRBV6-1 and J is TRBJ1-2, with D tentatively TRBD1 (5 bases). Germline lookup yields CDR1 MNHNS and CDR2 SASEGT. V was clipped by 3 bases and J by 0 bases, with 8 bases between them. The CDR3 has 14 residues. DNA of the CDR3: TGTGCCAGCAGTGACGAGACAGCTAACTATGGCTACACCTTC. It specifies CASSDETANYGYTF.

This chain joins TRBV9 and TRBJ2-1; TRBD2 aligns across 8 bases. Germline V CDR1 and CDR2: SGDLS, YYNGEE. Unmatched junction bases numbered 8, after V lost 4 bases and J lost 8 bases. This CDR3 is 14 amino acids long. The chain's CDR3 is CASSPRTSWYEQFF. Written as DNA, the CDR3 is TGTGCCAGCAGCCCCCGGACTAGCTGGTATGAGCAGTTCTTC. Based on the CDR3 plus reference TRBV9 and TRBJ2-1, the full variable domain is DSGVTQTPKHLITATGQRVTLRCSPRSGDLSVYWYQQSLDQGLQFLIQYYNGEERAKGNILERFSAQQFPDLHSELNLSSLELGDSALYFCASSPRTSWYEQFFGPGTRLTVL.

The gene calls are TRBV13 and TRBJ2-7, with TRBD2 identical over 7 bases. Per the germline V gene, CDR1 is PRHDT and CDR2 is FYEKMQ (reference sequence). The length of the CDR3 is 16 residues. After removal of 2 bases from V and 0 bases from J, the junction contained 7 bases not matched to a gene. CDR3 sequence reads: CASSLNPAGLSYEQYF. In DNA, the CDR3 is TGTGCCAGCAGCTTAAATCCAGCGGGACTCTCCTACGAGCAGTACTTC.

The chain couples TRBV13 to TRBJ2-7, with D possibly TRBD1 on 6 matching bases. Germline V gives CDR1 PRHDT, CDR2 FYEKMQ (reference sequence). Trimming removed 0 bases at V and 2 bases at J, with 11 bases between. The CDR3 length is 15 residues. DNA for the CDR3: TGTGCCAGCAGCTTAGGGAACAGGGCACCCTACGAGCAGTACGTC. Encoded protein: CASSLGNRAPYEQYV.

In its sample, this clone was seen once. This chain connects TRBV5-1 to TRBJ1-3; tentative D call: TRBD1 (5 bases). The germline V gene encodes CDR1 SGHRS and CDR2 YFSETQ. The CDR3 totals 14 residues. Between the trimmed V and J ends, which lost 0 bases and 7 bases, there was a span of 11 bases. Written as DNA, the CDR3 is TGCGCCAGCAGCTTGGCCGGTCGGGGCAACACCATATATTTT. The encoded protein is CASSLAGRGNTIYF. Looking up the rest from reference TRBV5-1 and TRBJ1-3 gives the full variable domain: KAGVTQTPRYLIKTRGQQVTLSCSPISGHRSVSWYQQTPGQGLQFLFEYFSETQRNKGNFPGRFSGRQFSNSRSEMNVSTLELGDSALYLCASSLAGRGNTIYFGEGSWLTVV.

The chain carries TRBV10-1 and TRBJ1-3; D gene unclear. Per the germline V gene, CDR1 is WNHNN and CDR2 is SYGVQD (reference sequence). V lost 4 bases and J lost 3, with 7 bases in between. This CDR3 spans 13 amino acids. CDR3 region: CASSAKNGNTIYF. The CDR3 nucleotides read TGCGCCAGCAGTGCGAAAAATGGAAACACCATATATTTT.

V and J are TRBV30 and TRBJ1-4, with a tentative D call TRBD1 (5 bases). CDR1 and CDR2 from the germline V gene are GTSNPN and SVGIG (reference sequence). Trimming stripped 5 bases from V and 8 bases from J, with 15 bases between. CDR3 length: 13 amino acids. DNA of the CDR3: TGTGCCTGGCGCCGGGGGACGGGGGAAAAACTGTTTTTT. Translated, it gives CAWRRGTGEKLFF.

The chain is built from TRBV27 and TRBJ1-2, with a weak D call TRBD1 (6 bases). Germline lookup yields CDR1 MNHEY and CDR2 SMNVEV (reference sequence). The CDR3 is made up of 12 amino acids. Trimming took 6 bases from V and 10 from J, leaving 15 bases between them. The CDR3 nucleotides are TGTGCCAGCAGCGCCGGGACAAACCCCTACACCTTC. It codes for CASSAGTNPYTF.

V is TRBV7-3 and J is TRBJ2-3; a possible D gene is TRBD1 (5 bases). The V end lost 3 bases, the J end lost 2 bases, and 12 bases lay between the germline ends. The CDR3 has 15 residues. Germline-derived CDR1 and CDR2 are SGHTA and FQGTGA. The CDR3 loop reads CASSLGLGDTDTQYF. CDR3 sequence (DNA): TGTGCCAGCAGCTTGGGCCTAGGGGACACAGATACGCAGTATTTT.

The chain couples TRBV12-3 or TRBV12-4 to TRBJ2-1; D is unresolved. The CDR3 has 13 amino acids. Between the trimmed V and J ends, which lost 6 bases and 5 bases, there was a span of 11 bases. The CDR3 nucleotides read TGTGCCAGCAGAAAGGCAGGAAACAATGAGCAGTTCTTC. Translation: CASRKAGNNEQFF.

J is TRBJ1-1 and V is TRBV5-4; a possible D gene is TRBD1 (5 bases). Germline lookup yields CDR1 SGHNT and CDR2 YYREEE (reference sequence). The CDR3 totals 16 residues. The ends were cut back, 0 bases at V and 2 bases at J, with 14 bases in the middle. CDR3 amino acids: CASSLDGGVLNTEAFF. The CDR3 DNA follows: TGTGCCAGCAGCTTGGATGGGGGGGTTCTTAACACTGAAGCTTTCTTT.

The chain is built from TRBV10-1 and TRBJ2-5; D perhaps matches TRBD1 (5 bases). The CDR3 spans 13 residues. Per the germline V gene, CDR1 is WNHNN and CDR2 is SYGVQD (reference sequence). V lost 4 bases to trimming and J lost 2 bases, with 8 bases between them. CDR3 sequence (DNA): TGCGCCAGCAGTGGGACACTACAAGAGACCCAGTACTTC. The encoded protein is CASSGTLQETQYF.

V usage is TRBV5-1 and J usage is TRBJ1-1, with a possible D match to TRBD1 (6 bases). The length of the CDR3 is 14 residues. CDR1 and CDR2 (germline): SGHRS, YFSETQ. Between the trimmed V and J ends, which lost 2 bases and 1 base, there was a span of 9 bases. The CDR3 loop is CASSFRDKNTEAFF. CDR3 DNA: TGCGCCAGCAGCTTCCGGGACAAGAACACTGAAGCTTTCTTT.

Details on this clone: Within the sample, other DNA sequences also encode this same CDR3. The CDR3, as DNA: TGTGCCATCAGGGAGGACAGGGGGCTGGAAGAGACCCAGTACTTC. Protein product: CAIREDRGLEETQYF. This rearrangement joins TRBV10-3 to TRBJ2-5; TRBD1 matches at 11 bases. The CDR3 runs to 15 residues. Germline CDR1 is ENHRY and CDR2 is SYGVKD. V was pared by 6 bases and J by 3 bases, with 6 bases of the junction left unmatched.

The chain uses TRBV10-1 and TRBJ2-7; TRBD2 matches at 7 bases. The CDR3 runs 15 residues. Germline CDR1 and CDR2: WNHNN and SYGVQD (reference sequence). J was trimmed by 1 base and V by 2 bases; bases with no gene match: 5. The CDR3 nucleotides are TGCGCCAGCAGTGAGAGGGCGGGGGAGTCCTACGAGCAGTACGTC. This translates into CASSERAGESYEQYV.

V is TRBV28 and J is TRBJ1-3, with 7 nucleotides matching TRBD1. Looked up from germline, CDR1 is MDHEN and CDR2 is SYDVKM. The CDR3 is made up of 16 amino acids. The V segment lost 5 bases and the J segment 2 bases; nucleotides outside the gene matches: 9. The CDR3 region is CASSPTAGGPGNTIYF. DNA of the CDR3: TGTGCCAGCAGTCCCACGGCAGGGGGTCCTGGAAACACCATATATTTT.

V is TRBV10-3 and J is TRBJ1-1; tentatively, D is TRBD1 (6 bases). V was cut by 2 bases and J by 9 bases, with 13 bases left in between. The CDR3 has 13 residues. The germline V gene has CDR1 ENHRY and CDR2 SYGVKD. This CDR3 reads CAISEGPGQKAFF. The CDR3 nucleotides are TGTGCCATCAGTGAGGGGCCTGGACAGAAAGCTTTCTTT.

The rearrangement joins TRBV2 to TRBJ2-1; TRBD1 aligns across 7 bases. The V gene end was trimmed by 6 bases and the J gene end by 6 bases; junction bases not matched to a gene: 11. CDR1 is SNHLY and CDR2 is FYNNEI in the germline V gene. This CDR3 has 15 residues. CDR3 sequence (DNA): TGTGCCAGCAGACCCCCAGGGGGACCCGCCAATGAGCAGTTCTTC. Amino acids: CASRPPGGPANEQFF.

The chain combines TRBV7-3 with TRBJ2-7; TRBD2 aligns across 8 bases. CDR1 and CDR2 (germline): SGHTA, FQGTGA. With 1 base clipped from V and 3 bases from J, the junction kept 11 bases outside the gene matches. This CDR3 spans 17 amino acids. The CDR3 DNA is TGTGCCAGCAGCTTAAGAGGCGCGGCGGGAGGAAGCTACGAGCAGTACTTC. Encoded protein: CASSLRGAAGGSYEQYF.

V and J are TRBV24-1 and TRBJ2-7; D remains unclear. Deletions cut 4 bases from V and 4 bases from J, with 7 bases between. CDR1 KGHDR and CDR2 SFDVKD come from the germline V gene. The CDR3 loop spans 12 amino acids. The CDR3 region has the DNA TGTGCCACCAGTGAGGTAGGTTACGAGCAGTACTTC. This codes for CATSEVGYEQYF.

CDR3 in amino acids: CASSALGGAETQYF. The CDR3, as DNA: TGTGCCAGCAGCGCCCTAGGGGGGGCGGAGACCCAGTACTTC. V gene TRBV11-3 combines with J gene TRBJ2-5; D perhaps matches TRBD2 (7 bases). V was pared by 5 bases and J by 5 bases, with 15 bases between. The CDR3 has 14 residues. From germline, CDR1 is SGHNT and CDR2 YENEEA.

The rearrangement links TRBV6-2 or TRBV6-3 to TRBJ1-1; D gene uncertain. Germline CDR1 and CDR2: MNHEY and SVGEGT. V lost 2 bases and J lost 0, with 7 bases in between. The CDR3 length is 14 residues. This CDR3 is CASSYGSMNTEAFF. The CDR3 nucleotides read TGTGCCAGCAGTTACGGGAGCATGAACACTGAAGCTTTCTTT.

The chain employs TRBV29-1 and TRBJ2-5, with 12 positions matching TRBD1. The ends lost 2 bases at V and 9 bases at J; junction bases unmatched: 4. Germline CDR1 SQVTM, CDR2 ANQGSEA. This CDR3 comprises 13 residues. CDR3 residues: CSVESGTGGAQYF. The CDR3, as DNA: TGCAGCGTTGAAAGTGGGACAGGGGGCGCCCAGTACTTC.

This clone has a handful of counts. The J gene is TRBJ2-5, the V gene TRBV10-1, with 12 bases matching TRBD2. Germline CDR1 is WNHNN and CDR2 is SYGVQD (reference sequence). The trim removed 7 bases at V and 9 bases at J, leaving 12 bases unmatched. CDR3 length: 15 residues. This CDR3 reads CASKLAGGYVSAQYF. CDR3 nucleotides: TGCGCCAGCAAGCTAGCGGGAGGGTACGTTTCGGCCCAGTACTTC.

This clone occurred a few times. CDR3 residues: CSASKGQGNSPLHF. The CDR3 DNA reads TGCAGTGCTAGTAAGGGACAGGGAAATTCACCCCTCCACTTT. This chain connects TRBV20-1 to TRBJ1-6; 9 nucleotides align to TRBD1. This CDR3 is built from 14 residues. With V trimmed by 3 bases and J by 7 bases, 4 bases remained unmatched. Germline CDR1 is DFQATT and CDR2 is SNEGSKA (reference sequence).

This clone was observed once. The rearrangement uses TRBV3-1 (or the pseudogene TRBV3-2) and TRBJ2-1; D gene unclear. Germline V gene lookup returns CDR1 LGHDT and CDR2 YNNKEL (reference sequence). The CDR3 consists of 14 residues. Deletions cut 4 bases from V and 0 bases from J, with 7 bases between. Written as DNA, the CDR3 is TGTGCCAGCAGCCTGAAAAGCTCCTACAATGAGCAGTTCTTC. Translation: CASSLKSSYNEQFF.